A single sample gave rise to the 10 T cell receptor beta chains below, sequenced in a study of blood T cell repertoires in COVID-19 (dated by TCRdb to 2019 to 2021). Preparation of the library involved the immunoSEQ multiplex PCR assay. Sourced from immuneACCESS, this table was stored by TCRdb with only in-frame sequences that have V and J called. A share of the clones is absent; for the studies checked, an unresolved V gene accounts for under half, and the remainder has no known explanation. The sample table shows 250,000 to 350,000 clones, and around 88% are seen once. The leading ten clones occupy 6.9% of the sample. The sequenced sample was peripheral blood. Receptors originate from a woman under 40 who had recovered from COVID-19.

Regarding this clone: The same CDR3 can be traced to other DNA sequences in this sample. This chain connects TRBV12-5 to TRBJ2-2; D is possibly TRBD1 (6 bases). The CDR3 runs to 15 residues. V was pared by 1 base and J by 0 bases, with 6 bases between. CDR1 and CDR2 (germline): LGHNT, FRNRAP. CDR3 coding DNA: TGTGCTAGTGGTTTGGGGACAGCGAACACCGGGGAGCTGTTTTTT. This translates into CASGLGTANTGELFF.

Concerning this clone: Other nucleotide sequences from this sample produce the same CDR3. The chain couples TRBV12-3 or TRBV12-4 to TRBJ1-5; a weak D match, TRBD1 (5 bases). The CDR3 is made up of 13 amino acids. The V end lost 1 base, the J end lost 7 bases, and 8 bases lay between the germline ends. The CDR3 DNA follows: TGTGCCAGCAGTTTAGGGGGCGAACAGCCCCAGCATTTT. Protein product: CASSLGGEQPQHF.

The count of this clone is one. The chain employs TRBV12-5 and TRBJ1-1; 7 bases align to TRBD1. The CDR3 covers 15 residues. J lost 1 base, V lost 1 base, and 3 bases had no gene match. CDR1 and CDR2 (germline): LGHNT, FRNRAP. The DNA for the CDR3 is TGTGCTAGTGGTTTGGACAGGGGATGGAACACTGAAGCTTTCTTT. It specifies CASGLDRGWNTEAFF.

The genes are TRBV18 and TRBJ2-7, with TRBD2 identical over 8 bases. The length of the CDR3 is 17 residues. The V segment lost 0 bases and the J segment 5 bases; nucleotides outside the gene matches: 12. Germline CDR1 is KGHSH and CDR2 is LQKENI. In nucleotides, the CDR3 is TGTGCCAGCTCACCACCAAGAGGTGCCGGGGGGGCCAACGAGCAGTACTTC. Amino acid sequence: CASSPPRGAGGANEQYF.

The J gene is TRBJ1-1, the V gene TRBV4-1; D may be TRBD1 (6 bases). The length of the CDR3 is 12 residues. Germline lookup yields CDR1 MGHRA and CDR2 YSYEKL. V was clipped by 2 bases and J by 11 bases, with 12 bases between them. In DNA, the CDR3 is TGCGCCAGCAGCCAATTTGCAGGGGACGCTTTCTTT. Protein product: CASSQFAGDAFF.

This clone came up once. The V gene is TRBV7-2, the J gene TRBJ1-6; D remains ambiguous. The CDR3 totals 18 residues. Germline assignment: CDR1 SGHTA and CDR2 FQGNSA. With 4 bases removed from V and 3 bases from J, the gap between germline ends came to 19 bases. The CDR3 coding sequence is TGTGCCAGCAGCTCCGTAAACTTGTTCGGGGTCTATAATTCACCCCTCCACTTT. Translation: CASSSVNLFGVYNSPLHF. Drawing the rest from reference TRBV7-2 and TRBJ1-6, the complete variable domain is GAGVSQSPSNKVTEKGKDVELRCDPISGHTALYWYRQSLGQGLEFLIYFQGNSAPDKSGLPSDRFSAERTGGSVSTLTIQRTQQEDSAVYLCASSSVNLFGVYNSPLHFGNGTRLTVT.

This chain uses TRBV15 with TRBJ1-1; D unresolved. V dropped 3 bases and J dropped 3 bases, with 5 bases sitting between them. The CDR3 sequence is 12 residues long. Per the germline V gene, CDR1 is LNHNV and CDR2 is YYDKDF (reference sequence). The CDR3 region is CATSRPDTEAFF. Here the CDR3 DNA reads TGTGCCACCAGCAGGCCGGACACTGAAGCTTTCTTT.

J is TRBJ2-1 and V is TRBV2; D uncertain. With 4 bases removed from V and 4 bases from J, the gap between germline ends came to 2 bases. This CDR3 is built from 11 residues. The V gene's germline CDR1 is SNHLY and CDR2 FYNNEI. The chain's CDR3 is CASSAYNEQFF. Written as DNA, the CDR3 is TGTGCCAGCAGTGCTTACAATGAGCAGTTCTTC.

Points on this clone: Other DNA sequences from this sample encode an identical CDR3 as well. CDR3 amino acids: CASSPPGQGSYEQYF. CDR3 sequence (DNA): TGTGCCAGCTCACCGCCGGGACAGGGCTCCTACGAGCAGTACTTC. V gene TRBV18 combines with J gene TRBJ2-7; TRBD1 matches at 9 bases. V was clipped by 3 bases and J by 0 bases; unmatched bases: 3. This CDR3 is 15 amino acids long. The germline V gene encodes CDR1 KGHSH and CDR2 LQKENI.

This chain connects TRBV30 to TRBJ2-3; no reliable D call. Germline-derived CDR1 and CDR2 are GTSNPN and SVGIG (reference sequence). With 0 bases removed from V and 0 bases from J, the gap between germline ends came to 7 bases. There are 14 residues in the CDR3. The CDR3 loop reads CAWSVSASTDTQYF. The CDR3 DNA reads as TGTGCCTGGAGTGTGAGTGCGAGCACAGATACGCAGTATTTT.